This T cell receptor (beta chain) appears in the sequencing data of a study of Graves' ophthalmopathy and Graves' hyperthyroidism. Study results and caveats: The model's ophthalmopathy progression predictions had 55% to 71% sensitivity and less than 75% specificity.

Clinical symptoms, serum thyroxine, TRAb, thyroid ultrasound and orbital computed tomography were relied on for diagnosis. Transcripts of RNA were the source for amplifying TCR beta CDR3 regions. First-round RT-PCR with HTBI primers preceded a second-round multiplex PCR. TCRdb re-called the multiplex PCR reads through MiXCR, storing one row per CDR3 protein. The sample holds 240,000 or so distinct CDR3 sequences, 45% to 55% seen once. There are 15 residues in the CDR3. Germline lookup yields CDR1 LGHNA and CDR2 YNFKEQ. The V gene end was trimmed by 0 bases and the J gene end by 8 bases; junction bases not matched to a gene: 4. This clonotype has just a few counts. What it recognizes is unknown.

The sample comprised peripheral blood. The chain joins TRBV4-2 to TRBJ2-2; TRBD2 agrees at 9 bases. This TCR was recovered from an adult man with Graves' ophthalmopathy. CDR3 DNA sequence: TGTGCCAGCAGCCAAGAGGGGACTAGCACGGGGGAGCTGTTTTTT. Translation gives CASSQEGTSTGELFF.